A single sample is the source of the 17 T cell receptor beta chains below, sequenced in a study of OX40 agonist ivuxolimab in advanced cancers. Repertoires were generated with immunoSEQ multiplex PCR, while TCRdb's copy carries only in-frame clones and drops some. The sample carries some 80,000 clones, roughly 87% recorded once. This sample comprised CD4+ or CD8+ T cells sorted from blood, obtained in a trial of the OX40 agonist ivuxolimab. These receptors all come from an adult with an advanced solid tumor such as melanoma, head and neck, liver or kidney cancer.

This chain connects TRBV19 to TRBJ2-1; D unclear. Trimming cost V 5 bases and J 0 bases, with 11 bases left between them. The germline CDR1 and CDR2 sequences are LNHDA and SQIVND (reference sequence). The CDR3 loop spans 15 amino acids. Here the CDR3 reads CASSPTISSYNEQFF. CDR3 in DNA: TGTGCCAGTAGTCCTACTATTAGCTCCTACAATGAGCAGTTCTTC.

This chain joins TRBV7-9 and TRBJ1-1, with D unresolved. The CDR3 runs 17 residues. In germline, CDR1 is SEHNR, CDR2 FQNEAQ (reference sequence). The V gene lost 1 base and the J gene lost 4 bases, with 19 bases spanning the gap. CDR3 nucleotide sequence: TGTGCCAGCAGCTTAGGGGCCGGCCACACCCTCAGCACTGAAGCTTTCTTT. This encodes CASSLGAGHTLSTEAFF.

This rearrangement joins TRBV7-6 to TRBJ1-1; 11 bases agree with TRBD1. This CDR3 is built from 15 residues. J gave up 5 bases and V 4 bases, and 6 bases lay outside the gene matches. Per germline, CDR1 SGHVS and CDR2 FNYEAQ. CDR3 bases: TGTGCCAGCAGCTCAAGCCGGGACAGGGGGACTGAAGCTTTCTTT. This encodes CASSSSRDRGTEAFF.

The genes are TRBV7-2 and TRBJ2-1; D call uncertain. Trimming stripped 1 base from V and 7 bases from J, with 11 bases between. The CDR3 is made up of 14 amino acids. Germline CDR1 and CDR2: SGHTA and FQGNSA. The chain's CDR3 is CASSLDLDRNEQFF. The CDR3 region has the DNA TGTGCCAGCAGCTTAGATCTGGATAGGAATGAGCAGTTCTTC.

J is TRBJ1-5 and V is TRBV7-2; D uncertain. The CDR3 has 14 amino acids. Per germline, CDR1 SGHTA and CDR2 FQGNSA. The ends were cut back, 4 bases at V and 5 bases at J, with 12 bases in the middle. CDR3 sequence: CASSSQPVDQPQHF. CDR3 nucleotide sequence: TGTGCCAGCAGCTCCCAACCAGTGGATCAGCCCCAGCATTTT.

The CDR3 sequence: CASSLVAGGPGEQFF. CDR3 DNA: TGTGCCAGCAGCTTAGTAGCGGGGGGGCCGGGTGAGCAGTTCTTC. The chain combines TRBV11-2 with TRBJ2-1; 11 bases align to TRBD2. V lost 1 base to trimming and J lost 9 bases; unmatched junction nucleotides: 5. Germline CDR1 reads SGHAT; CDR2 reads FQNNGV. This CDR3 is built from 15 residues.

The chain uses TRBV5-1 and TRBJ2-1; D tentatively fits TRBD1 or TRBD2 (5 bases each). The CDR3 consists of 16 residues. Germline V gene sequence: CDR1 SGHRS, CDR2 YFSETQ. V shed 6 bases and J shed 0 bases, with 16 bases lying between them. The CDR3 DNA follows: TGCGCCAGCACCCTCCGGGGCCCGAGCTCCTACAATGAGCAGTTCTTC. Encoded protein: CASTLRGPSSYNEQFF.

V and J are TRBV9 and TRBJ1-6, with a possible D match to TRBD1 (6 bases). With 2 bases removed from V and 8 bases from J, the gap between germline ends came to 14 bases. Germline lookup yields CDR1 SGDLS and CDR2 YYNGEE. This CDR3 spans 15 amino acids. CDR3 loop: CASSVSGTMDSPLHF. DNA of the CDR3: TGTGCCAGCAGCGTGTCCGGGACAATGGATTCACCCCTCCACTTT.

This chain joins TRBV7-8 and TRBJ2-3; no reliable D call. The CDR3 loop spans 13 amino acids. From germline, CDR1 is SGHVS and CDR2 FQNEAQ. V was shortened by 3 bases and J by 3 bases, with 7 bases between the two germline ends. The CDR3 reads CASSFLRTDTQYF. CDR3 DNA: TGTGCCAGCAGCTTTCTCCGGACAGATACGCAGTATTTT.

This clone has just a few counts. CDR3 sequence: CASSRGSSDTQYF. As DNA, the CDR3 is TGTGCCAGCTCTCGGGGATCCTCGGATACGCAGTATTTT. This chain links TRBV18 with TRBJ2-3; possibly TRBD2 for D (5 bases). Germline V gene data show CDR1 as KGHSH and CDR2 as LQKENI. The CDR3 extends over 13 amino acids. The V gene lost 6 bases and the J gene lost 6 bases, with 13 bases spanning the gap.

The chain is built from TRBV18 and TRBJ2-7, with 9 bases that match TRBD2. Looked up from germline, CDR1 is KGHSH and CDR2 is LQKENI. V shed 3 bases, J shed 4 bases, and the junction held 4 bases outside the gene matches. This CDR3 has 14 amino acids. The CDR3 DNA sequence: TGTGCCAGCTCACCGCGGGGGGGCATTTACGAGCAGTACTTC. Amino acid sequence: CASSPRGGIYEQYF.

V and J are TRBV2 and TRBJ2-1, with D tentatively TRBD1 (6 bases). Germline V gives CDR1 SNHLY, CDR2 FYNNEI. V was pared by 7 bases and J by 4 bases, with 17 bases between. The CDR3 has 15 amino acids. The CDR3: CASNFQGLSYNEQFF. The CDR3 DNA reads TGTGCCAGCAATTTCCAGGGGCTGTCTTACAATGAGCAGTTCTTC.

This clone was picked up a small number of times. The CDR3, as DNA: TGTGCCAGCTCACCAGGACAGGCCTTCCAAGAGACCCAGTACTTC. Protein: CASSPGQAFQETQYF. The V and J genes are TRBV18 and TRBJ2-5, with 7 bases fitting TRBD1. The CDR3 is 15 amino acids. The germline V gene encodes CDR1 KGHSH and CDR2 LQKENI. Unmatched junction bases numbered 4, after V lost 2 bases and J lost 1 base.

The CDR3 spells CASSPHIISTDTQYF. CDR3 bases: TGTGCCAGCAGCCCGCACATAATTAGCACAGATACGCAGTATTTT. V gene TRBV11-2 combines with J gene TRBJ2-3; no definite D call. Trimming shortened V by 5 bases and J by 0 bases, and 12 bases separated the two germline ends. The germline V gene has CDR1 SGHAT and CDR2 FQNNGV. This CDR3 has 15 amino acids.

The sample holds a few counts of this clone. The chain is built from TRBV7-8 and TRBJ2-6; TRBD2 agrees at 8 bases. V lost 4 bases and J lost 3; bases outside the gene matches: 11. The CDR3 has 18 amino acids. Germline CDR1 and CDR2: SGHVS and FQNEAQ. For the CDR3, the DNA is TGTGCCAGCAGCTCGCGTAGCGGGGTAGCGGGTGGGGCCAACGTCCTGACTTTC. It is translated as CASSSRSGVAGGANVLTF. Based on the CDR3 plus reference TRBV7-8 and TRBJ2-6, the full variable domain is GAGVSQSPRYKVAKRGQDVALRCDPISGHVSLFWYQQALGQGPEFLTYFQNEAQLDKSGLPSDRFFAERPEGSVSTLKIQRTQQEDSAVYLCASSSRSGVAGGANVLTFGAGSRLTVL.

This rearrangement joins TRBV18 to TRBJ2-7; D gene ambiguous. The ends were cut back, 4 bases at V and 2 bases at J, with 6 bases in the middle. Germline CDR1 is KGHSH and CDR2 is LQKENI. The CDR3 sequence is 12 residues long. CDR3: CASSRTAYEQYF. CDR3 nucleotide sequence: TGTGCCAGCTCACGGACCGCCTACGAGCAGTACTTC.

This sequence joins TRBV14 and TRBJ2-5; weak D call: TRBD2 (5 bases). Trimming removed 0 bases at V and 1 base at J, with 9 bases between. CDR1 is SGHDN, CDR2 FVKESK, per germline. This CDR3 comprises 15 residues. The CDR3 DNA follows: TGTGCCAGCAGCCAAGAGAGGGTCTCCCAAGAGACCCAGTACTTC. This translates into CASSQERVSQETQYF.